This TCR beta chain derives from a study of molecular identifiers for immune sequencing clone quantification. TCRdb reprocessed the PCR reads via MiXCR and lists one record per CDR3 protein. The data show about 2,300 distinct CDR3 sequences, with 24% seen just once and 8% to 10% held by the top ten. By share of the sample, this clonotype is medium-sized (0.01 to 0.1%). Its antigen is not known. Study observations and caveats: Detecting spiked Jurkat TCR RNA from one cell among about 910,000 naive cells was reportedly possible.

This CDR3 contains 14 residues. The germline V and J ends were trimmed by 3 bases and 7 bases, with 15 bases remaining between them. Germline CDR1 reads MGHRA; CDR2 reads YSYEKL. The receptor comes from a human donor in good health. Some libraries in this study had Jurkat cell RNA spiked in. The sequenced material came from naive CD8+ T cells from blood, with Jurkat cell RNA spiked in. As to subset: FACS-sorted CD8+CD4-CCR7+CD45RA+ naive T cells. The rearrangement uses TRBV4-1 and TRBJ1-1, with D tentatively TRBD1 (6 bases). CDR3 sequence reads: CASSQTGPNYEAFF. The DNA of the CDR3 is TGCGCCAGCAGCCAGACAGGACCGAATTATGAAGCTTTCTTT.